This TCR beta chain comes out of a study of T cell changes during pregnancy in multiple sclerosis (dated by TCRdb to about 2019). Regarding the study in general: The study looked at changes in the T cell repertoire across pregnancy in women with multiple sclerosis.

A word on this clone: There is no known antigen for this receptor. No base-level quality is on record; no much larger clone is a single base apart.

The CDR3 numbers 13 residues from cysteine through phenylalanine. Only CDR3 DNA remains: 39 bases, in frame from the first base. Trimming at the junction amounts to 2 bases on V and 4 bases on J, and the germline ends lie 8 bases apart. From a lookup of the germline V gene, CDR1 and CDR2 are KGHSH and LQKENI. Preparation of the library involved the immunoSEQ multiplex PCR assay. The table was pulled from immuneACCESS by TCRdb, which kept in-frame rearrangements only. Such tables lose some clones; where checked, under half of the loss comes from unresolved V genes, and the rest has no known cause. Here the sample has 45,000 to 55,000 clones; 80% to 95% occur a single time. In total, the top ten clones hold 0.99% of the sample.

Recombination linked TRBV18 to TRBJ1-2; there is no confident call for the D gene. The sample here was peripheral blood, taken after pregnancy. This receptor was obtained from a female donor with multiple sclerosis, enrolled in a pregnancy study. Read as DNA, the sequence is TGTGCCAGCTCACCAATGGCCAGCTATGGCTACACCTTC. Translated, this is CASSPMASYGYTF.